Each of the 22 T cell receptor beta chains below was sequenced from the same sample in a study of blood T cell repertoires in COVID-19. Data came from immunoSEQ multiplex PCR; TCRdb stores just in-frame clones and leaves some out. The repertoire holds almost 250,000 clones, roughly 85% seen once, with approximately 9.6% in the top ten. Sample: PBMCs or T cells enriched from blood (not recorded which). The origin of the receptors is a woman in her 50s with acute COVID-19.

This chain uses TRBV10-3 with TRBJ1-3; no reliable D call. Trimming removed 3 bases at V and 0 bases at J, with 6 bases between. This CDR3 region has 14 residues. Germline values: CDR1 ENHRY, CDR2 SYGVKD. This CDR3 is CAISDQNSGNTIYF. The CDR3 DNA follows: TGTGCCATCAGTGACCAGAACTCTGGAAACACCATATATTTT.

The chain uses TRBV6-1 and TRBJ1-3; 8 bases match TRBD1. Germline-derived CDR1 and CDR2 are MNHNS and SASEGT. The CDR3 sequence is 17 residues long. J lost 0 bases, V lost 4 bases, and 8 bases had no gene match. CDR3 sequence reads: CASSATRGRISGNTIYF. CDR3 DNA sequence: TGTGCCAGCAGTGCGACCAGGGGGCGAATCTCTGGAAACACCATATATTTT.

The chain combines TRBV5-1 with TRBJ2-7; 7 bases line up with TRBD1. CDR1 is SGHRS and CDR2 is YFSETQ in the germline V gene. This CDR3 contains 13 residues. J lost 2 bases, V lost 5 bases, and 4 bases had no gene match. Written as DNA, the CDR3 is TGCGCCAGCAGGACAGGGCCGACCTACGAGCAGTACTTC. Translation: CASRTGPTYEQYF. Combining the CDR3 with reference TRBV5-1 and TRBJ2-7 gives the whole variable domain KAGVTQTPRYLIKTRGQQVTLSCSPISGHRSVSWYQQTPGQGLQFLFEYFSETQRNKGNFPGRFSGRQFSNSRSEMNVSTLELGDSALYLCASRTGPTYEQYFGPGTRLTVT.

This clone has only a few counts. The chain has TRBV9 and TRBJ1-5; D is unclear. Deletions cut 0 bases from V and 0 bases from J, with 7 bases between. Looked up from germline, CDR1 is SGDLS and CDR2 is YYNGEE. The CDR3 spans 15 residues. The CDR3 sequence: CASSVGLSSNQPQHF. CDR3 sequence (DNA): TGTGCCAGCAGCGTAGGGCTCAGTAGCAATCAGCCCCAGCATTTT.

The V call is TRBV10-3, the J call TRBJ1-1; D remains ambiguous. The CDR3 has 13 residues. Germline CDR1 reads ENHRY; CDR2 reads SYGVKD. The V and J ends lost 4 bases and 1 base respectively, with 7 bases between them. The CDR3 loop is CAISAGENTEAFF. The CDR3 nucleotides read TGTGCCATCAGTGCCGGGGAGAACACTGAAGCTTTCTTT.

The V gene is TRBV5-8, the J gene TRBJ2-6; 9 positions match TRBD1. There are 17 residues in the CDR3. Looked up from germline, CDR1 is SGHTS and CDR2 is YDEGEE. V was pared by 4 bases and J by 0 bases, with 5 bases of the junction left unmatched. The CDR3 spells CASSQGDRVSGANVLTF. The CDR3 nucleotides are TGTGCCAGCAGCCAAGGGGACAGGGTCTCTGGGGCCAACGTCCTGACTTTC. The whole variable domain, remainder taken from reference TRBV5-8 and TRBJ2-6, is EAGVTQSPTHLIKTRGQQATLRCSPISGHTSVYWYQQALGLGLQFLLWYDEGEERNRGNFPPRFSGRQFPNYSSELNVNALELEDSALYLCASSQGDRVSGANVLTFGAGSRLTVL.

DNA for the CDR3: TGTGCCAGCTCACCACCCCGGGACAGGGTGCTTGGAGGTGGCTACACCTTC. This translates into CASSPPRDRVLGGGYTF. The rearrangement joins TRBV18 to TRBJ1-2; 9 bases are a match to TRBD1. The germline gives CDR1 KGHSH, CDR2 LQKENI. J lost 7 bases, V lost 0 bases, and 12 bases had no gene match. The CDR3 totals 17 residues.

The genes are TRBV5-8 and TRBJ1-2; maybe TRBD1 (5 bases). The CDR3 has 15 amino acids. CDR1 is SGHTS and CDR2 is YDEGEE in the germline V gene. Trimming pared 5 bases from V and 5 bases from J, leaving 19 bases between. As DNA, the CDR3 is TGTGCCAGCAGTCAGACCCAGGGCGTCAGTTATGGCTACACCTTC. This codes for CASSQTQGVSYGYTF.

This chain joins TRBV7-6 and TRBJ1-1; D gene uncertain. The V and J ends lost 5 bases and 4 bases respectively, with 14 bases between them. This CDR3 comprises 14 residues. Germline CDR1 is SGHVS and CDR2 is FNYEAQ. Here the CDR3 DNA reads TGTGCCAGCAGCCCCATGGCCGGGGTCACTGAAGCTTTCTTT. Its protein product is CASSPMAGVTEAFF.

Only a few counts were recorded for this clone. This chain uses TRBV9 with TRBJ1-3; the D is unclear. In germline, CDR1 is SGDLS, CDR2 YYNGEE. The CDR3 contains 14 residues. V was pared by 0 bases and J by 2 bases, with 6 bases between. CDR3 DNA sequence: TGTGCCAGCAGCGTAGCTGGCCCTGGAAACACCATATATTTT. It codes for CASSVAGPGNTIYF.

The V call is TRBV7-9, the J call TRBJ1-5; 8 bases align to TRBD1. The CDR3 runs 15 residues. Trimming at V came to 1 base and at J to 7 bases, leaving 6 bases not matched to a gene. Looked up from germline, CDR1 is SEHNR and CDR2 is FQNEAQ (reference sequence). In DNA, the CDR3 is TGTGCCAGCAGCTTAGATACAGGGGGAGGACAGCCCCAGCATTTT. Encoded protein: CASSLDTGGGQPQHF.

The chain employs TRBV3-1 (or the pseudogene TRBV3-2) and TRBJ2-5; D is uncertain. There are 16 residues in the CDR3. The V end was cut by 2 bases, the J end by 4 bases, with 17 bases between. Germline lookup yields CDR1 LGHDT and CDR2 YNNKEL (reference sequence). CDR3 sequence: CASSQFITGGPETQYF. The CDR3 DNA sequence: TGTGCCAGCAGCCAATTTATTACTGGCGGTCCAGAGACCCAGTACTTC.

The gene calls are TRBV7-2 and TRBJ1-1; TRBD1 agrees at 7 bases. The junction had 5 bases not matched to a gene; V was cut back by 4 bases and J by 6 bases. CDR3 length: 13 residues. Per the germline V gene, CDR1 is SGHTA and CDR2 is FQGNSA. DNA of the CDR3: TGTGCCAGCAGCTCCCACAGGGGACCTGAAGCTTTCTTT. As protein: CASSSHRGPEAFF.

V gene TRBV30 combines with J gene TRBJ1-6; TRBD1 matches at 9 bases. V dropped 0 bases and J dropped 9; count of bases not matched to a gene: 3. CDR3 size: 14 residues. Germline V gene data show CDR1 as GTSNPN and CDR2 as SVGIG (reference sequence). In nucleotides, the CDR3 is TGTGCCTGGAGTGTAAGGACAGGGGCTTCACCCCTCCACTTT. It encodes CAWSVRTGASPLHF. The entire variable domain, with the rest obtained from reference TRBV30 and TRBJ1-6, is as follows: SQTIHQWPATLVQPVGSPLSLECTVEGTSNPNLYWYRQAAGRGLQLLFYSVGIGQISSEVPQNLSASRPQDRQFILSSKKLLLSDSGFYLCAWSVRTGASPLHFGNGTRLTVT.

V is TRBV5-6 and J is TRBJ1-1; a weak D match, TRBD1 (5 bases). The CDR3 loop spans 14 amino acids. Trimming stripped 4 bases from V and 6 bases from J, with 16 bases between. Germline-derived CDR1 and CDR2 are SGHDT and YYEEEE. The CDR3: CASSQDSGFAEAFF. In DNA form, the CDR3 reads TGTGCCAGCAGCCAAGACAGTGGTTTCGCTGAAGCTTTCTTT.

The chain recombines TRBV11-2 with TRBJ2-2, with 8 bases fitting TRBD1. The trim removed 1 base at V and 6 bases at J, leaving 4 bases unmatched. The V gene's germline CDR1 is SGHAT and CDR2 FQNNGV. This CDR3 has 15 residues. The CDR3 here is CASSLASGGPGELFF. As DNA, the CDR3 is TGTGCCAGCAGCTTAGCTTCAGGGGGCCCCGGGGAGCTGTTTTTT. Complete variable domain (other parts from reference TRBV11-2 and TRBJ2-2): EAGVAQSPRYKIIEKRQSVAFWCNPISGHATLYWYQQILGQGPKLLIQFQNNGVVDDSQLPKDRFSAERLKGVDSTLKIQPAKLEDSAVYLCASSLASGGPGELFFGEGSRLTVL.

The chain carries TRBV28 and TRBJ1-3; 7 bases are a match to TRBD1. The junction had 2 bases not matched to a gene; V was cut back by 6 bases and J by 0 bases. The length of the CDR3 is 14 residues. Germline CDR1 MDHEN, CDR2 SYDVKM. The CDR3 spells CASRQGTSGNTIYF. The CDR3, as DNA: TGTGCCAGCAGACAGGGGACCTCTGGAAACACCATATATTTT.

The rearrangement joins TRBV5-4 to TRBJ1-2; D is unresolved. The CDR3 contains 15 residues. Germline-derived CDR1 and CDR2 are SGHNT and YYREEE (reference sequence). The V end was cut by 0 bases, the J end by 2 bases, with 11 bases between. The CDR3 DNA reads as TGTGCCAGCAGCTTGGGTGCAGGAACGAACTATGGCTACACCTTC. Residues: CASSLGAGTNYGYTF.

V is TRBV6-2 or TRBV6-3 and J is TRBJ2-2; perhaps TRBD1 as D (5 bases). There are 13 residues in the CDR3. Germline loops: CDR1 MNHEY, CDR2 SVGEGT. V was cut by 6 bases and J by 7 bases, with 12 bases left in between. The CDR3: CASSPDSYGELFF. The CDR3 region has the DNA TGTGCCAGCAGCCCAGACAGTTACGGGGAGCTGTTTTTT.

The rearrangement joins TRBV19 to TRBJ2-5; D not resolved. Germline CDR1 reads LNHDA; CDR2 reads SQIVND (reference sequence). V gave up 3 bases and J gave up 2 bases, with 7 bases separating them. This CDR3 has 13 amino acids. This chain's CDR3 is CASSIADQETQYF. CDR3 sequence (DNA): TGTGCCAGTAGTATTGCAGATCAAGAGACCCAGTACTTC.

The V call is TRBV6-2 or TRBV6-3, the J call TRBJ1-5; the match to TRBD1 covers 8 bases. J was trimmed by 13 bases and V by 6 bases; bases with no gene match: 5. Germline V gives CDR1 MNHEY, CDR2 SVGEGT. The CDR3 covers 11 residues. The CDR3: CASSRGTGQHF. The DNA of the CDR3 is TGTGCCAGCAGCCGAGGGACAGGTCAGCATTTT.

In this sample, this clone turned up a few times. The chain joins TRBV6-5 to TRBJ1-2; D may be TRBD1 (5 bases). CDR3 length equals 13 residues. Germline assignment: CDR1 MNHEY and CDR2 SVGAGI. The germline V and J ends were trimmed by 6 bases and 1 base, with 9 bases remaining between them. Written as DNA, the CDR3 is TGTGCCAGCAGGACAGCCATTAACTATGGCTACACCTTC. This gives the protein CASRTAINYGYTF.